Presented here are 20 T cell receptor beta chains from one specimen sequenced in a study of control samples from healthy donors and cancer patients. Data came from immunoSEQ multiplex PCR; TCRdb stores just in-frame clones and leaves some out. The sample contains about 100,000 clones, about 91% of which appear only once. Sequencing input: blood. These receptors all come from a woman aged 18-35 years in good health.

The chain joins TRBV5-6 to TRBJ2-5; TRBD2 matches at 12 bases. The CDR3 is 14 amino acids. Unmatched junction bases numbered 1, after V lost 3 bases and J lost 4 bases. Germline CDR1 reads SGHDT; CDR2 reads YYEEEE. CDR3 region: CASSSGLAGETQYF. The CDR3 bases are TGTGCCAGCAGCTCGGGACTAGCGGGAGAGACCCAGTACTTC.

J is TRBJ2-7 and V is TRBV7-8, with TRBD2 identical over 7 bases. V lost 1 base, J lost 3 bases, and 6 bases stayed unmatched. Looked up from germline, CDR1 is SGHVS and CDR2 is FQNEAQ. This CDR3 contains 15 residues. CDR3 protein: CASSLGQGGNYEQYF. The CDR3 DNA is TGTGCCAGCAGCTTAGGCCAGGGAGGGAACTACGAGCAGTACTTC.

V is TRBV9 and J is TRBJ2-4, with TRBD1 identical over 7 bases. CDR3 length: 15 amino acids. The V gene's germline CDR1 is SGDLS and CDR2 YYNGEE. V was clipped by 2 bases and J by 0 bases; unmatched bases: 2. The CDR3 sequence is CASSVGDRAKNIQYF. CDR3 in DNA: TGTGCCAGCAGCGTGGGGGACAGAGCCAAAAACATTCAGTACTTC.

This clone has a handful of counts. The V gene is TRBV9, the J gene TRBJ2-2; no clear D. The germline gives CDR1 SGDLS, CDR2 YYNGEE. V was clipped by 0 bases and J by 6 bases, with 12 bases between them. The CDR3 runs to 15 residues. This chain's CDR3 is CASSVASERAGELFF. CDR3 DNA sequence: TGTGCCAGCAGCGTAGCCAGTGAAAGGGCCGGGGAGCTGTTTTTT. The whole variable domain, remainder taken from reference TRBV9 and TRBJ2-2, is DSGVTQTPKHLITATGQRVTLRCSPRSGDLSVYWYQQSLDQGLQFLIQYYNGEERAKGNILERFSAQQFPDLHSELNLSSLELGDSALYFCASSVASERAGELFFGEGSRLTVL.

The chain couples TRBV19 to TRBJ2-1; D unresolved. Germline values: CDR1 LNHDA, CDR2 SQIVND (reference sequence). Trimming removed 0 bases at V and 10 bases at J, with 13 bases between. This CDR3 region has 14 residues. The CDR3 DNA sequence: TGTGCCAGTAGTATAGAGCATGGTCCGGGCGAGCAGTTCTTC. Translation: CASSIEHGPGEQFF.

The rearrangement joins TRBV18 to TRBJ2-3; the match to TRBD2 covers 9 bases. J gave up 4 bases and V 5 bases, and 7 bases lay outside the gene matches. CDR1 is KGHSH, CDR2 LQKENI, per germline. The length of the CDR3 is 15 residues. The chain's CDR3 is CASSFNEREADTQYF. The DNA for the CDR3 is TGTGCCAGCTCATTTAATGAGCGGGAGGCAGATACGCAGTATTTT. Full variable domain (missing parts from reference TRBV18 and TRBJ2-3): NAGVMQNPRHLVRRRGQEARLRCSPMKGHSHVYWYRQLPEEGLKFMVYLQKENIIDESGMPKERFSAEFPKEGPSILRIQQVVRGDSAAYFCASSFNEREADTQYFGPGTRLTVL.

This sequence joins TRBV28 and TRBJ1-3; the D gene is possibly TRBD1 (6 bases). V dropped 3 bases and J dropped 16 bases, with 13 bases sitting between them. Per germline, CDR1 MDHEN and CDR2 SYDVKM. CDR3 length: 11 residues. The DNA of the CDR3 is TGTGCCAGCAGTTTCCGGGACACCTTTTATTTT. Translating gives CASSFRDTFYF.

V and J are TRBV28 and TRBJ1-1, with D tentatively TRBD1 (6 bases). There are 15 residues in the CDR3. CDR1 and CDR2 from the germline V gene are MDHEN and SYDVKM. Trimming removed 3 bases at V and 4 bases at J, with 15 bases between. CDR3 in amino acids: CASSFGGADSTEAFF. DNA of the CDR3: TGTGCCAGCAGTTTTGGGGGGGCGGATAGCACTGAAGCTTTCTTT.

This clone turned up a few times. At the DNA level, this CDR3 is encoded by other sequences in the same sample as well. This chain connects TRBV19 to TRBJ1-5; perhaps TRBD1 as D (6 bases). The CDR3 covers 16 residues. Trimming shortened V by 5 bases and J by 6 bases, and 20 bases separated the two germline ends. Per germline, CDR1 LNHDA and CDR2 SQIVND (reference sequence). The CDR3 region is CASSEWEVGGRQPQHF. The CDR3 coding sequence is TGTGCCAGTAGTGAGTGGGAGGTGGGGGGGCGTCAGCCCCAGCATTTT.

This clone was picked up a small number of times. The CDR3, as DNA: TGTGCCAGCAGTCCGGCAGGGGCGAGGACTAATGAAAAACTGTTTTTT. Amino acids: CASSPAGARTNEKLFF. V usage is TRBV6-6 and J usage is TRBJ1-4; TRBD1 is a possible D gene (6 bases). V was trimmed by 5 bases and J by 2 bases, leaving 15 bases between them. Germline CDR1 MNHNY, CDR2 SVGAGI (reference sequence). The CDR3 is 16 residues long.

The chain has TRBV9 and TRBJ2-1; no clear D gene. Per germline, CDR1 SGDLS and CDR2 YYNGEE. V lost 3 bases and J lost 10, with 11 bases in between. The CDR3 runs 12 residues. CDR3 nucleotide sequence: TGTGCCAGCAGCGGACGAAGGAGCGAGCAGTTCTTC. Protein: CASSGRRSEQFF.

V is TRBV7-3 and J is TRBJ1-1; the D gene is possibly TRBD1 (6 bases). The CDR3 sequence is 17 residues long. In germline, CDR1 is SGHTA, CDR2 FQGTGA. The V and J ends lost 5 bases and 0 bases respectively, with 19 bases between them. The CDR3 here is CASSPGPTGFMNTEAFF. The CDR3 nucleotides are TGTGCCAGCAGCCCCGGCCCTACAGGGTTCATGAACACTGAAGCTTTCTTT.

The chain joins TRBV7-6 to TRBJ2-3, with 9 bases lining up with TRBD2. The CDR3 spans 18 residues. The J segment lost 2 bases and the V segment lost 2 bases, leaving 11 bases of the junction unmatched. Germline V CDR1 and CDR2: SGHVS, FNYEAQ. CDR3 bases: TGTGCCAGCAGCTTAAAGGGCGGGGGGGTCAGATTCACAGATACGCAGTATTTT. Protein: CASSLKGGGVRFTDTQYF.

This clone was seen once. This rearrangement joins TRBV19 to TRBJ2-7; 9 bases fit TRBD1. Trimming took 6 bases from V and 2 from J; bases not matched to a gene: 5. The CDR3 loop spans 14 amino acids. Per the germline V gene, CDR1 is LNHDA and CDR2 is SQIVND (reference sequence). CDR3 in amino acids: CASSWGQGPYEQYF. The CDR3 DNA follows: TGTGCCAGTAGCTGGGGACAGGGCCCCTACGAGCAGTACTTC.

This clone appeared once. The chain uses TRBV5-6 and TRBJ1-2; a possible D gene is TRBD1 (5 bases). This CDR3 spans 13 amino acids. The ends were cut back, 2 bases at V and 6 bases at J, with 11 bases in the middle. The germline V gene has CDR1 SGHDT and CDR2 YYEEEE. CDR3 sequence reads: CASSFSGVDGYTF. Here the CDR3 DNA reads TGTGCCAGCAGCTTTTCGGGGGTCGATGGCTACACCTTC.

This chain links TRBV28 with TRBJ2-3, with 7 bases aligning to TRBD2. This CDR3 contains 19 residues. J gave up 2 bases and V 5 bases, and 19 bases lay outside the gene matches. Germline lookup yields CDR1 MDHEN and CDR2 SYDVKM. The CDR3: CASSPAGRALGSFTDTQYF. The CDR3 DNA is TGTGCCAGCAGTCCTGCAGGGAGGGCTCTGGGATCGTTCACAGATACGCAGTATTTT.

The chain uses TRBV18 and TRBJ1-1; possibly TRBD1 for D (6 bases). Germline values: CDR1 KGHSH, CDR2 LQKENI. The ends were cut back, 1 base at V and 6 bases at J, with 12 bases in the middle. This CDR3 spans 14 amino acids. The CDR3 sequence is CASSPRRGVPEAFF. CDR3 nucleotide sequence: TGTGCCAGCTCACCACGCAGGGGTGTCCCTGAAGCTTTCTTT.

The chain combines TRBV16 with TRBJ1-6, with D perhaps matching TRBD1 (5 bases). CDR1 is KGHSY and CDR2 is FQNENV in the germline V gene. This CDR3 spans 15 amino acids. Trimming pared 2 bases from V and 4 bases from J, leaving 9 bases between. The CDR3 sequence: CASSQMGTYNSPLHF. CDR3 nucleotides: TGTGCCAGCAGCCAAATGGGGACTTATAATTCACCCCTCCACTTT. Full variable domain (rest looked up from reference TRBV16 and TRBJ1-6): GEEVAQTPKHLVRGEGQKAKLYCAPIKGHSYVFWYQQVLKNEFKFLISFQNENVFDETGMPKERFSAKCLPNSPCSLEIQATKLEDSAVYFCASSQMGTYNSPLHFGNGTRLTVT.

In the case of this clone: Distinct nucleotide sequences in the sample also encode this CDR3. The gene calls are TRBV6-2 or TRBV6-3 and TRBJ2-1; D ambiguous. The germline V gene encodes CDR1 MNHEY and CDR2 SVGEGT. V was trimmed by 4 bases and J by 6 bases, leaving 4 bases between them. The CDR3 totals 11 residues. This chain's CDR3 is CASSSLNEQFF. The CDR3 DNA sequence: TGTGCCAGCAGTTCTCTCAATGAGCAGTTCTTC.

This chain connects TRBV19 to TRBJ1-1, with D maybe TRBD1 (5 bases). V was cut by 2 bases and J by 5 bases, with 15 bases left in between. This CDR3 has 15 residues. Germline V lookup: CDR1 LNHDA, CDR2 SQIVND (reference sequence). The CDR3 protein is CASSISPGRGTEAFF. The CDR3 nucleotides read TGTGCCAGTAGTATATCACCGGGGAGGGGAACTGAAGCTTTCTTT.